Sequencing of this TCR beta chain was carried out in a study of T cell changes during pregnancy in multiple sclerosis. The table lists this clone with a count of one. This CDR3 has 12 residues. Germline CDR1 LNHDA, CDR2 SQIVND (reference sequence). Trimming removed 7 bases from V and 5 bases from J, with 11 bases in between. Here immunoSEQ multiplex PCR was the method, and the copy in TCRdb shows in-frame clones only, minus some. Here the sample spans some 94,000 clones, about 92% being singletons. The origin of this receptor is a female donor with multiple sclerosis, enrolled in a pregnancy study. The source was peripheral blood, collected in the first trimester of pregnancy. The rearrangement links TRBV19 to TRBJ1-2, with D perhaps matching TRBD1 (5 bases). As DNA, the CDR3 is TGTGCCAGTACCCAGACAGAGTATGGCTACACCTTC. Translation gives CASTQTEYGYTF.